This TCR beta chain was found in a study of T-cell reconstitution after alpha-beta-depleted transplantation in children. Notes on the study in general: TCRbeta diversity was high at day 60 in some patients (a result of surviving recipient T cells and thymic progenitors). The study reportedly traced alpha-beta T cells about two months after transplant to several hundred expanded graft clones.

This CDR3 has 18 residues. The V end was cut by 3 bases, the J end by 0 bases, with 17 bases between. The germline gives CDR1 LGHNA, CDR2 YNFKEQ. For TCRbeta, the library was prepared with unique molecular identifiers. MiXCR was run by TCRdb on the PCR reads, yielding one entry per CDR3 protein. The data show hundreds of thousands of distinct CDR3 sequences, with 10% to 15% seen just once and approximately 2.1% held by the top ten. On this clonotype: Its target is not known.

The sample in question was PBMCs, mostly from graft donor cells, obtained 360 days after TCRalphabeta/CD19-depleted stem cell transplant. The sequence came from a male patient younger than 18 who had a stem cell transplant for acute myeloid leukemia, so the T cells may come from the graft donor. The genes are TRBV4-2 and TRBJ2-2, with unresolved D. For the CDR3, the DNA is TGTGCCAGCAGCCAGTCCGGGCCCGGCTTCGCGAACACCGGGGAGCTGTTTTTT. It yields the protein CASSQSGPGFANTGELFF.